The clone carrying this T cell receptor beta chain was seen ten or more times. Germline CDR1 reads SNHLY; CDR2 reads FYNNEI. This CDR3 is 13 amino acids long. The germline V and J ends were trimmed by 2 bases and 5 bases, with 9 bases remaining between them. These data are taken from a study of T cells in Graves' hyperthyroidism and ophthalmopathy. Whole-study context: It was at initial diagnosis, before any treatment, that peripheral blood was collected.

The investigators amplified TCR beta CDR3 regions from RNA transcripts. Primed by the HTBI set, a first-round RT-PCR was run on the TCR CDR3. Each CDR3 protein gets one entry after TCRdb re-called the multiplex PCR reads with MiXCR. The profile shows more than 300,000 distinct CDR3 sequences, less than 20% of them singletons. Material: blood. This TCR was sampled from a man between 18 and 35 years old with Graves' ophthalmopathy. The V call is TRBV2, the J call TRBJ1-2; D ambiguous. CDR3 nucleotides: TGTGCCAGCAGTGAACAAGGATTATATGGCTACACCTTC. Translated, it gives CASSEQGLYGYTF.